Shown below are 13 T cell receptor beta chains from a single sample sequenced in a study of blood T cell repertoires in COVID-19. Sequenced by immunoSEQ multiplex PCR; TCRdb stores in-frame clones only, minus some. The data contain approximately 260,000 clones, 70% to 90% of them singletons. Material for sequencing was peripheral blood. These receptors originate from a woman in her sixties or seventies with acute or convalescent COVID-19.

There are a few counts of this clone. DNA of the CDR3: TGTGCCAGCAGCGCTAGACAGGGACTAGGTTTGGACTATGGCTACACCTTC. It is translated as CASSARQGLGLDYGYTF. V is TRBV21-1 and J is TRBJ1-2. TRBV21-1 is a pseudogene. The CDR3 contains 17 residues.

The chain carries TRBV19 and TRBJ2-3; TRBD1 is a possible D gene (7 bases). This CDR3 region has 14 residues. The V end was cut by 3 bases, the J end by 7 bases, with 14 bases between. CDR1 is LNHDA, CDR2 SQIVND, per germline (reference sequence). CDR3 DNA sequence: TGTGCCAGTAGTATGGGGGGACAGAGGAATACGCAGTATTTT. Protein sequence: CASSMGGQRNTQYF.

V usage is TRBV6-2 or TRBV6-3 and J usage is TRBJ1-2; the match to TRBD1 covers 7 bases. With 5 bases clipped from V and 9 bases from J, the junction kept 9 bases outside the gene matches. CDR1 and CDR2 (germline): MNHEY, SVGEGT. CDR3 length equals 13 residues. In nucleotides, the CDR3 is TGTGCCAGCAGTCCCACAGGGGTCGACCGCTACACCTTC. Residues: CASSPTGVDRYTF.

This rearrangement joins TRBV5-4 to TRBJ2-5; possible D gene TRBD2, 6 bases. The germline CDR1 and CDR2 sequences are SGHNT and YYREEE (reference sequence). The CDR3 runs to 15 residues. The V and J ends lost 0 bases and 1 base respectively, with 10 bases between them. CDR3 loop: CASSLGGRTQETQYF. The CDR3 DNA reads TGTGCCAGCAGCTTGGGGGGGAGGACCCAAGAGACCCAGTACTTC. Drawing the rest from reference TRBV5-4 and TRBJ2-5, the complete variable domain is ETGVTQSPTHLIKTRGQQVTLRCSSQSGHNTVSWYQQALGQGPQFIFQYYREEENGRGNFPPRFSGLQFPNYSSELNVNALELDDSALYLCASSLGGRTQETQYFGPGTRLLVL.

The chain combines TRBV5-1 with TRBJ2-1; D gene uncertain. Trimming pared 0 bases from V and 5 bases from J, leaving 9 bases between. Germline V lookup: CDR1 SGHRS, CDR2 YFSETQ. This CDR3 contains 14 residues. The CDR3 DNA follows: TGCGCCAGCAGCTTGGAACACCTTGACAATGAGCAGTTCTTC. Translation gives CASSLEHLDNEQFF.

The V call is TRBV11-2, the J call TRBJ1-1, with no clear D. There are 13 residues in the CDR3. Germline assignment: CDR1 SGHAT and CDR2 FQNNGV. Trimming stripped 5 bases from V and 4 bases from J, with 11 bases between. The CDR3 coding sequence is TGTGCCAGCAGCCGAGGGCAACCCACTGAAGCTTTCTTT. The encoded protein is CASSRGQPTEAFF.

This chain uses TRBV9 with TRBJ2-1; D is perhaps TRBD2 (6 bases). V was shortened by 0 bases and J by 1 base, with 11 bases between the two germline ends. This CDR3 has 16 residues. The germline CDR1 and CDR2 sequences are SGDLS and YYNGEE. CDR3 sequence (DNA): TGTGCCAGCAGCGTAGAGGACTACCGATCCTACAATGAGCAGTTCTTC. Translation gives CASSVEDYRSYNEQFF. Full variable domain (remainder filled in from reference TRBV9 and TRBJ2-1): DSGVTQTPKHLITATGQRVTLRCSPRSGDLSVYWYQQSLDQGLQFLIQYYNGEERAKGNILERFSAQQFPDLHSELNLSSLELGDSALYFCASSVEDYRSYNEQFFGPGTRLTVL.

The DNA for the CDR3 is TGTGCCATCAGTCCGACAGTCCAAAGCTCCTACGAGCAGTACTTC. Its translation: CAISPTVQSSYEQYF. The V gene is TRBV10-3, the J gene TRBJ2-7; possibly TRBD1 for D (5 bases). The CDR3 runs 15 residues. V lost 5 bases, J lost 0 bases, and 14 bases lay in between. CDR1 and CDR2 (germline): ENHRY, SYGVKD.

A note on this clone: An end of the junction differs from the germline gene, which may be a read error. This chain links TRBV19 with TRBJ1-2, with TRBD1 identical over 8 bases. From germline, CDR1 is LNHDA and CDR2 SQIVND (reference sequence). The CDR3 runs to 14 residues. CDR3 bases: TGTGCCAGTAGCCCTGGAGGGGACAGGTCGTCGTCCGTCTTC. Translation: CASSPGGDRSSSVF.

The chain links TRBV7-8 to TRBJ1-2; 11 bases are a match to TRBD1. CDR3 size: 15 residues. The V segment lost 7 bases and the J segment 3 bases; nucleotides outside the gene matches: 7. Looked up from germline, CDR1 is SGHVS and CDR2 is FQNEAQ. DNA for the CDR3: TGTGCCAGCACCCCCCGGACAGGGGGCGACTATGGCTACACCTTC. Translated: CASTPRTGGDYGYTF.

The chain carries TRBV5-5 and TRBJ2-7; perhaps TRBD2 as D (5 bases). V was cut by 1 base and J by 4 bases, with 9 bases left in between. CDR1 and CDR2 (germline): SGHKS, YYEKEE (reference sequence). The length of the CDR3 is 13 residues. The CDR3 coding sequence is TGTGCCAGCAGCTTGTTGGGGAGTTACGAGCAGTACTTC. Translated, it gives CASSLLGSYEQYF.

The chain couples TRBV3-1 (or the pseudogene TRBV3-2) to TRBJ1-4; 7 nucleotides line up with TRBD1. Losses at the gene ends were 4 bases for V and 7 bases for J; bases not matched to a gene: 6. Germline loops: CDR1 LGHDT, CDR2 YNNKEL (reference sequence). The CDR3 is made up of 14 amino acids. Written as DNA, the CDR3 is TGTGCCAGCAGCCGTAGAGGGGGCACTGAAAAACTGTTTTTT. Translated, it gives CASSRRGGTEKLFF.

This chain uses TRBV6-1 with TRBJ2-2, with 11 bases fitting TRBD1. The CDR3 runs to 16 residues. Looked up from germline, CDR1 is MNHNS and CDR2 is SASEGT. Trimming at V came to 4 bases and at J to 7 bases, leaving 8 bases not matched to a gene. The CDR3 DNA sequence: TGTGCCAGCAGTGGGAGGACAGGGGGCATTAACGGGGAGCTGTTTTTT. This translates into CASSGRTGGINGELFF.